This T cell receptor beta chain was captured in a study of blood T cell repertoires in COVID-19. About the research overall: Researchers got acute and convalescent COVID-19 samples from the United States, Italy and Spain.

J gave up 5 bases and V 6 bases, and 8 bases lay outside the gene matches. There are 15 residues in the CDR3. Germline lookup yields CDR1 MNHEY and CDR2 SVGEGT. Original methodology: Amplification of reference gene primers was used by the study to estimate nucleated cell counts. Assay used: immunoSEQ multiplex PCR; TCRdb lists only in-frame clones, some missing. V and J calls and clone size follow that table, whereas D and trimming were derived from the DNA. Among about 140,000 clones listed, approximately 89% were seen once. Sequenced input: peripheral blood. This receptor was identified in a human donor in a cohort sampled during active COVID-19. The chain links TRBV6-2 or TRBV6-3 to TRBJ2-2; 8 positions match TRBD1. As DNA, the CDR3 is TGTGCCAGCAGCCTACAGGGGGTGTTGACCGGGGAGCTGTTTTTT. Amino acid sequence: CASSLQGVLTGELFF.